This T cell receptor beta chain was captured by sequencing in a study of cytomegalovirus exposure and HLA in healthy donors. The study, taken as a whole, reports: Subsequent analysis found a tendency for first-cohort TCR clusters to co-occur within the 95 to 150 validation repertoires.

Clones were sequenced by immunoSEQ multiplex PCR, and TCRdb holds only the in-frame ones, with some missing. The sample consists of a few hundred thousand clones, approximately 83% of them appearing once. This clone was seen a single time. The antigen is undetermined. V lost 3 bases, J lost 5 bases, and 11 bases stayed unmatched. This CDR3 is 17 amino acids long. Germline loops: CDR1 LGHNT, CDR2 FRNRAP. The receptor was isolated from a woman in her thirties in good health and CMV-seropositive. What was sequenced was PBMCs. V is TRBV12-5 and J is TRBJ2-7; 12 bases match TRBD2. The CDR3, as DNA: TGTGCTAGTGGTTTCCCCCCTAGCGGGAGGGCCAATCACGAGCAGTACTTC. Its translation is CASGFPPSGRANHEQYF. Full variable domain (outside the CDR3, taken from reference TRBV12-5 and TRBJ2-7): DARVTQTPRHKVTEMGQEVTMRCQPILGHNTVFWYRQTMMQGLELLAYFRNRAPLDDSGMPKDRFSAEMPDATLATLKIQPSEPRDSAVYFCASGFPPSGRANHEQYFGPGTRLTVT.